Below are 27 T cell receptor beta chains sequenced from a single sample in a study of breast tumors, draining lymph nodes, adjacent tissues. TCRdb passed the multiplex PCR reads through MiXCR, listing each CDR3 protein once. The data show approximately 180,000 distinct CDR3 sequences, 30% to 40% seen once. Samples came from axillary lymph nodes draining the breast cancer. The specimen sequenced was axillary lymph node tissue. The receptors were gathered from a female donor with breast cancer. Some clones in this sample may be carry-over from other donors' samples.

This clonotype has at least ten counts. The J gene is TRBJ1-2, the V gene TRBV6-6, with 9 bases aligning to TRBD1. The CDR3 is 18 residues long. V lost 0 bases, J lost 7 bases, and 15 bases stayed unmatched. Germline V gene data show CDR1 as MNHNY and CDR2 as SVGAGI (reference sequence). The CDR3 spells CASSYSTSGQGSQGGYTF. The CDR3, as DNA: TGTGCCAGCAGTTACTCGACCTCAGGACAGGGGAGCCAGGGTGGCTACACCTTC.

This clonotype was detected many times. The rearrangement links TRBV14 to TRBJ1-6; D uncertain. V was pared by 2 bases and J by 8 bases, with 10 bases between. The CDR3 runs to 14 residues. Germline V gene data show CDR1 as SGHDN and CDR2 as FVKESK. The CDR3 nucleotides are TGTGCCAGCAGCCAATACGCCATTCATTCACCCCTCCACTTT. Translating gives CASSQYAIHSPLHF. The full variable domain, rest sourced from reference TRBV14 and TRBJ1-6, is EAGVTQFPSHSVIEKGQTVTLRCDPISGHDNLYWYRRVMGKEIKFLLHFVKESKQDESGMPNNRFLAERTGGTYSTLKVQPAELEDSGVYFCASSQYAIHSPLHFGNGTRLTVT.

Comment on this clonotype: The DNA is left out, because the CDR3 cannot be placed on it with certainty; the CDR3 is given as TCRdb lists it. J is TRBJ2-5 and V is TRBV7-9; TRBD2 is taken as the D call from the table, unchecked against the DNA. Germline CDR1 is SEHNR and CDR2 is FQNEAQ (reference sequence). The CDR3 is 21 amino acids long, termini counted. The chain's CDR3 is CTSSFYICSAPYLARKETQYF.

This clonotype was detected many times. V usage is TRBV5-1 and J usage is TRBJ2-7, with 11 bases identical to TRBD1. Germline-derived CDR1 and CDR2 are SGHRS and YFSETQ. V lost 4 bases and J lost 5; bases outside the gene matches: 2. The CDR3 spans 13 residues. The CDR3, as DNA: TGCGCCAGCAGCACGGGACAGGGGGACGAGCAGTACTTC. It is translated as CASSTGQGDEQYF.

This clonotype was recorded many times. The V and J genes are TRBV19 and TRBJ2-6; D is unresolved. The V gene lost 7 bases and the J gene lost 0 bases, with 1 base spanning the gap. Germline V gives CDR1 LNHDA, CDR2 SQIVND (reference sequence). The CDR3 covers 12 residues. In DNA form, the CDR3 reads TGTGCCAGTAACTCTGGGGCCAACGTCCTGACTTTC. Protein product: CASNSGANVLTF. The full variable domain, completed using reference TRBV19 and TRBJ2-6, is DGGITQSPKYLFRKEGQNVTLSCEQNLNHDAMYWYRQDPGQGLRLIYYSQIVNDFQKGDIAEGYSVSREKKESFPLTVTSAQKNPTAFYLCASNSGANVLTFGAGSRLTVL.

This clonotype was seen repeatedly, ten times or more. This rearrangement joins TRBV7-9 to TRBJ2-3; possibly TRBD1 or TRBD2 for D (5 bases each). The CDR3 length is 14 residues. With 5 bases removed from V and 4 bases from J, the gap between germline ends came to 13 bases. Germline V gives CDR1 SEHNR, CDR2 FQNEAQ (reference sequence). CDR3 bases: TGTGCCAGCAGCCACGGGACCTTCCCAGATACGCAGTATTTT. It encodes CASSHGTFPDTQYF.

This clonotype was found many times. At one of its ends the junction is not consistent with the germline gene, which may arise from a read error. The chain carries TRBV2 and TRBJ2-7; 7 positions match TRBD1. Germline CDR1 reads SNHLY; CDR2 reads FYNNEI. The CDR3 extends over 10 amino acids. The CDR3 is CASSMTGPIF. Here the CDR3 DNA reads TGTGCCAGCAGCATGACAGGGCCAATCTTC. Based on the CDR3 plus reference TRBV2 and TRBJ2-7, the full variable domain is EPEVTQTPSHQVTQMGQEVILRCVPISNHLYFYWYRQILGQKVEFLVSFYNNEISEKSEIFDDQFSVERPDGSNFTLKIRSTKLEDSAMYFCASSMTGPIFGPGTRLTVT.

Written as DNA, the CDR3 is TGTGCCAGCAGCGTTTCCGGGGGTACCGGCTACACCTTC. Its protein product is CASSVSGGTGYTF. V gene TRBV9 combines with J gene TRBJ1-2, with D possibly being TRBD1 (5 bases). Deletions cut 2 bases from V and 8 bases from J, with 13 bases between. CDR1 and CDR2 (germline): SGDLS, YYNGEE. The CDR3 totals 13 residues.

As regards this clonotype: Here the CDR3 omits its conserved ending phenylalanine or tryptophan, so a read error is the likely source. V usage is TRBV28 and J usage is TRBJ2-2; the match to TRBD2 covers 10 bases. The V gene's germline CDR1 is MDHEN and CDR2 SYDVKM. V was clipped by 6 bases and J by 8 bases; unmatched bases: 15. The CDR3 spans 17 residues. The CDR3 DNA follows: TGTGCCAGCAGCCAAGATAACGGTAGCGGGAGGACTGGGGAGCTGTTTTCT. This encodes CASSQDNGSGRTGELFS.

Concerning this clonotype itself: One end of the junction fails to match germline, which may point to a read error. CDR3 amino acids: CASRREDEKPFF. Written as DNA, the CDR3 is TGTGCCAGCAGGAGGGAGGATGAAAAACCGTTTTTT. V usage is TRBV14 and J usage is TRBJ1-4; D remains unclear. The CDR3 covers 12 residues. Germline CDR1 reads SGHDN; CDR2 reads FVKESK.

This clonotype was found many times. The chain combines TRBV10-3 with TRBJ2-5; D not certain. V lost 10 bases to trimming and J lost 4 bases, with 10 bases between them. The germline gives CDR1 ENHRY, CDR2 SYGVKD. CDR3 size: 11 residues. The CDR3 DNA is TGTGCCACCTCCGGGTTAGAGACCCAGTACTTC. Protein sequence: CATSGLETQYF.

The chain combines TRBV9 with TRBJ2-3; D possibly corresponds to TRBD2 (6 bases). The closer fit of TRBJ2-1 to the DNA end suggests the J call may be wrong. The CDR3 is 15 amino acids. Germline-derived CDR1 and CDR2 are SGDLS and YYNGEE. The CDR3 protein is CASSRWGDSTDTQFF. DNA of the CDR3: TGTGCCAGCAGCCGGTGGGGGGATAGCACAGATACGCAGTTCTTC.

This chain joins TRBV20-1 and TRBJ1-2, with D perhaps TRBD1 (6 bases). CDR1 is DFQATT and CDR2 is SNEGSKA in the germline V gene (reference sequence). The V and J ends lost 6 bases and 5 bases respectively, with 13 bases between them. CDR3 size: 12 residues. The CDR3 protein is CSAKTGTYGYTF. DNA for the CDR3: TGCAGTGCCAAGACAGGAACATATGGCTACACCTTC.

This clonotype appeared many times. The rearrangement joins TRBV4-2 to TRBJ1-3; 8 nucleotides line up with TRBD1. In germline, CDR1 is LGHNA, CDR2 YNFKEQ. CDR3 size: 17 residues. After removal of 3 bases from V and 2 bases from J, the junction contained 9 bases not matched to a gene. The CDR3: CASSQDRTGSAGNTIYF. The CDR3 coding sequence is TGTGCCAGCAGCCAGGATCGGACAGGGTCCGCTGGAAACACCATATATTTT.

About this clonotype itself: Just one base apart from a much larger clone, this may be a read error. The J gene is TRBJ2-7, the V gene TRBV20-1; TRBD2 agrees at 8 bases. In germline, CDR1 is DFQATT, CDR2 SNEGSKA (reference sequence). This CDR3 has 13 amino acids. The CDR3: CSARTAGVYAQYF. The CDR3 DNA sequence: TGCAGTGCTAGAACAGCGGGAGTTTACGCGCAGTACTTC.

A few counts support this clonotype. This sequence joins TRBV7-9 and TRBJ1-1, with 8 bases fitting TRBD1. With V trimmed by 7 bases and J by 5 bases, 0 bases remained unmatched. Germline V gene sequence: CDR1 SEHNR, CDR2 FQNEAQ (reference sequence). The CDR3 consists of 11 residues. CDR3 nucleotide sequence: TGTGCCAGCAACAGGGGGACTGAAGCTTTCTTT. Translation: CASNRGTEAFF.

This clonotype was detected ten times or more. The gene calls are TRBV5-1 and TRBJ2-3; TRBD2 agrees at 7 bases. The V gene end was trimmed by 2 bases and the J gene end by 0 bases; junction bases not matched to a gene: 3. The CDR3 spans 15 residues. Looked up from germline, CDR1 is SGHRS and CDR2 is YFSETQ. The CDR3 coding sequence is TGCGCCAGCAGCTTCGGGGGGTCTAGCACAGATACGCAGTATTTT. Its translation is CASSFGGSSTDTQYF.

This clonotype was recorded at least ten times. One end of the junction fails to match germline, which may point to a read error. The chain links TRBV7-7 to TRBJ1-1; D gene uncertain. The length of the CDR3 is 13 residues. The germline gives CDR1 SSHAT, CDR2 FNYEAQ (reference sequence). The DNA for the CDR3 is TGTGCTAGCAGCTTGCAGGCGGACACTGAAGCTTTCTTT. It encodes CASSLQADTEAFF.

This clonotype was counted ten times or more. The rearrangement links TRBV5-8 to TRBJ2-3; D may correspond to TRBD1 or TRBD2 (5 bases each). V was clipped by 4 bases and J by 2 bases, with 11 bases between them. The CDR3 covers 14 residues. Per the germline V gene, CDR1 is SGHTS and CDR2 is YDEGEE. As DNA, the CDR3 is TGTGCCAGCAGCACCGAGGGGATCACAGATACGCAGTATTTT. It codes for CASSTEGITDTQYF. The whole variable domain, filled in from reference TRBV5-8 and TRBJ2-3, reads EAGVTQSPTHLIKTRGQQATLRCSPISGHTSVYWYQQALGLGLQFLLWYDEGEERNRGNFPPRFSGRQFPNYSSELNVNALELEDSALYLCASSTEGITDTQYFGPGTRLTVL.

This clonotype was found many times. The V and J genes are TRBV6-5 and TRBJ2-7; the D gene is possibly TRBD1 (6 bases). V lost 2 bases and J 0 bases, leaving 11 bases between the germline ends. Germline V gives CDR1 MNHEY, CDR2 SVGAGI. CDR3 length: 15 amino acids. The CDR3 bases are TGTGCCAGCAGTTACGTAGGGGGTAGCTCCTACGAGCAGTACTTC. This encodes CASSYVGGSSYEQYF.

The chain's CDR3 is CASGFGYEQYF. CDR3 nucleotide sequence: TGTGCTAGTGGTTTCGGGTACGAGCAGTACTTC. J is TRBJ2-7 and V is TRBV12-5; D unresolved. Germline lookup yields CDR1 LGHNT and CDR2 FRNRAP. The CDR3 is made up of 11 amino acids. V lost 3 bases and J lost 4, with 4 bases in between.

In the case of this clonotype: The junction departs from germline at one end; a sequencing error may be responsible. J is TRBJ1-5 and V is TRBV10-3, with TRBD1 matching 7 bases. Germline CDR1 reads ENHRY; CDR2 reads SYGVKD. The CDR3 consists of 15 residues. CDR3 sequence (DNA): TGTGCCCTCAGTGATGGGGACAGTGGCAATCAGCCTCAGCATTTT. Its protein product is CALSDGDSGNQPQHF.

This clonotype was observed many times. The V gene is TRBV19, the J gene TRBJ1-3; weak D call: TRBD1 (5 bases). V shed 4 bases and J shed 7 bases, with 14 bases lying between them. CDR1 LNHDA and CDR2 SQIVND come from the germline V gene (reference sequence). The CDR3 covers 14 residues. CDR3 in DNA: TGTGCCAGTAGTACGCCCGGGACTACTAACACCATATATTTT. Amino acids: CASSTPGTTNTIYF.

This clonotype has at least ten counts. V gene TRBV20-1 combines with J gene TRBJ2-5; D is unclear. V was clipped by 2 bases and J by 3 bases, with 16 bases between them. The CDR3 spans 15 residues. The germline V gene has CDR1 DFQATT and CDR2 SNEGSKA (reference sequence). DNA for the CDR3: TGCAGTGCTAGACCTCGACTGGAGATCAAAGAGACCCAGTACTTC. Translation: CSARPRLEIKETQYF.

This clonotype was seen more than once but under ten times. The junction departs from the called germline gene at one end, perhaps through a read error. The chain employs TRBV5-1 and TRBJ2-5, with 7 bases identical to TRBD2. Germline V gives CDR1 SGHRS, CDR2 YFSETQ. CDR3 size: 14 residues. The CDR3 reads CASSFTAGQDTQYF. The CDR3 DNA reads TGCGCCAGCAGCTTTACAGCGGGGCAAGACACCCAGTACTTC.

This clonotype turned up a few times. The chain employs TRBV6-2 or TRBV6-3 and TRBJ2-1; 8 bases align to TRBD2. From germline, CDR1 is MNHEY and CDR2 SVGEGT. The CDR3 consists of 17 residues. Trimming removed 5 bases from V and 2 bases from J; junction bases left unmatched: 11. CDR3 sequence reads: CASSHPRGRYAYNEQFF. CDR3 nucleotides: TGTGCCAGCAGTCACCCCCGCGGGAGGTACGCCTACAATGAGCAGTTCTTC.

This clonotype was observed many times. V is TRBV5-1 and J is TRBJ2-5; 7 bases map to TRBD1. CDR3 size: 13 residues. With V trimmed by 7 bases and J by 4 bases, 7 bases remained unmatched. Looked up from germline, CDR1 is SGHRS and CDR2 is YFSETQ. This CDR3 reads CASSTGTAETQYF. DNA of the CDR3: TGCGCCAGCTCAACCGGGACAGCAGAGACCCAGTACTTC.